This TCR beta chain was found in a study of CDR3 diversity in severe acne. This clonotype appeared a single time. MiXCR was run by TCRdb on the PCR reads, yielding one entry per CDR3 protein. In the table there are about 85,000 distinct CDR3 sequences, roughly 52% of which are singletons. With 7 bases clipped from V and 5 bases from J, the junction kept 18 bases outside the gene matches. Germline V CDR1 and CDR2: DFQATT, SNEGSKA (reference sequence). The CDR3 contains 16 residues. This receptor was obtained from a male donor in good health, serving as a control. The sequenced sample was blood. The chain combines TRBV20-1 with TRBJ2-5; 8 nucleotides align to TRBD2. CDR3 bases: TGCAGTGGGGGGGGGCTAGCGGGTCCCCGAGGGGAGACCCAGTACTTC. Translation: CSGGGLAGPRGETQYF.